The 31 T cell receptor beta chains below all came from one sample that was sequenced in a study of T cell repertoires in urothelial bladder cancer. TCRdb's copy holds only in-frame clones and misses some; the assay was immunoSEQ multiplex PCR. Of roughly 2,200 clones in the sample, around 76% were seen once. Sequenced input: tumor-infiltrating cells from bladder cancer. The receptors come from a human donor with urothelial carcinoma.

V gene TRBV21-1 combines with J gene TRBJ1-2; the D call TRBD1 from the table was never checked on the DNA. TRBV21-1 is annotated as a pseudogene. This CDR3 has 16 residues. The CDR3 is CASSTHIPCPIYGYTF. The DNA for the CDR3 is TGTGCCAGCAGCACTCACATCCCCTGCCCCATCTATGGCTACACCTTC.

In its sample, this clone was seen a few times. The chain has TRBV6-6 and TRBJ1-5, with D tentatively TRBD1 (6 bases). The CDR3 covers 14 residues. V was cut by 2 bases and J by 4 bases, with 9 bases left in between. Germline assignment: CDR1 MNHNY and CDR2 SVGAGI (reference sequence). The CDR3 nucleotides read TGTGCCAGCAGTTACGCCCAGGGGAATCAGCCCCAGCATTTT. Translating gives CASSYAQGNQPQHF.

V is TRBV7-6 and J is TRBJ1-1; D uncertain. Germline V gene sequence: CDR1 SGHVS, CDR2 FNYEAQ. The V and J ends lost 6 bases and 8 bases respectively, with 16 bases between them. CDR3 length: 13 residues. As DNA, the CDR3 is TGTGCCAGCAGTCCAACAGTGAAACGGGAAGCTTTCTTT. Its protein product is CASSPTVKREAFF. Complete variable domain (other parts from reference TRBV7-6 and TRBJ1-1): GAGVSQSPRYKVTKRGQDVALRCDPISGHVSLYWYRQALGQGPEFLTYFNYEAQQDKSGLPNDRFSAERPEGSISTLTIQRTEQRDSAMYRCASSPTVKREAFFGQGTRLTVV.

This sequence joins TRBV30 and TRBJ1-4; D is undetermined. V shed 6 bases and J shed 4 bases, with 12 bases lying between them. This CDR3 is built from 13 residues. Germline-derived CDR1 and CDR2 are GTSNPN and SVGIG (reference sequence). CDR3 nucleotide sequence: TGTGCCTGTGGACGGACCGTTAATGAAAAACTGTTTTTT. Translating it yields CACGRTVNEKLFF.

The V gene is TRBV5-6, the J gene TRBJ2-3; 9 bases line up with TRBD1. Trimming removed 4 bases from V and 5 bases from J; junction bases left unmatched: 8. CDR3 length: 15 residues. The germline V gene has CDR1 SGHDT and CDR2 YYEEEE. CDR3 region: CASSRGQGNIDTQYF. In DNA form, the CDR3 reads TGTGCCAGCAGCAGGGGACAGGGTAACATAGATACGCAGTATTTT.

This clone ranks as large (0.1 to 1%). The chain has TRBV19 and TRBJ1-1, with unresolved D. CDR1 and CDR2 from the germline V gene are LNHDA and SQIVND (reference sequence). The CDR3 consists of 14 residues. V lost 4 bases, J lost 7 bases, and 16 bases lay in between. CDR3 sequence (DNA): TGTGCCAGTAGTAGCCCTCGGGTGGTCGGTGAAGCTTTCTTT. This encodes CASSSPRVVGEAFF. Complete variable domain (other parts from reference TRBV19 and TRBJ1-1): DGGITQSPKYLFRKEGQNVTLSCEQNLNHDAMYWYRQDPGQGLRLIYYSQIVNDFQKGDIAEGYSVSREKKESFPLTVTSAQKNPTAFYLCASSSPRVVGEAFFGQGTRLTVV.

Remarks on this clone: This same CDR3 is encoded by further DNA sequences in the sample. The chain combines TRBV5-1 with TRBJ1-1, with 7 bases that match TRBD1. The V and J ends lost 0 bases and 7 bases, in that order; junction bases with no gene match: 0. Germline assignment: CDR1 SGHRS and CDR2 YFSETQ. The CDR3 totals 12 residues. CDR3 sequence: CASSLGTGEAFF. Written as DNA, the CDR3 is TGCGCCAGCAGCTTGGGGACAGGTGAAGCTTTCTTT.

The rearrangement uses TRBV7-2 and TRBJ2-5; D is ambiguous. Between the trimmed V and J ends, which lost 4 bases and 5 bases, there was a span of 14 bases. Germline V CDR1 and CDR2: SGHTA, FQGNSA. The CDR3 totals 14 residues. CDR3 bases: TGTGCCAGCAGCTCCCCGGTCGGCGCGGAGACCCAGTACTTC. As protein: CASSSPVGAETQYF.

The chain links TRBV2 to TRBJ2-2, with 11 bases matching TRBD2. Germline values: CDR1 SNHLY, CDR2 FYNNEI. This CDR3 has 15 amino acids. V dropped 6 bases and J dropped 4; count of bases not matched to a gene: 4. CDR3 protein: CASRVAGGPTGELFF. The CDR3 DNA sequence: TGTGCCAGCAGAGTAGCGGGGGGGCCCACCGGGGAGCTGTTTTTT. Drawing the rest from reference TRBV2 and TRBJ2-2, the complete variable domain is EPEVTQTPSHQVTQMGQEVILRCVPISNHLYFYWYRQILGQKVEFLVSFYNNEISEKSEIFDDQFSVERPDGSNFTLKIRSTKLEDSAMYFCASRVAGGPTGELFFGEGSRLTVL.

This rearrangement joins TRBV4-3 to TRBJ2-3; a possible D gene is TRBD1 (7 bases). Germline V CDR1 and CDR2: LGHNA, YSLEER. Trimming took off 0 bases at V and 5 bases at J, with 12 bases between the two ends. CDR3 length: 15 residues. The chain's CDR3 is CASSQDRGALDTQYF. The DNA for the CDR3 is TGCGCCAGCAGCCAAGACAGGGGGGCTCTAGATACGCAGTATTTT.

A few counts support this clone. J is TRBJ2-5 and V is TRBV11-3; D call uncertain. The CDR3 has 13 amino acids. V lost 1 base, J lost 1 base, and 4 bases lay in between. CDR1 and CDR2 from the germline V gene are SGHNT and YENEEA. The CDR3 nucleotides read TGTGCCAGCAGCTTAGGTCTCCAAGAGACCCAGTACTTC. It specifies CASSLGLQETQYF.

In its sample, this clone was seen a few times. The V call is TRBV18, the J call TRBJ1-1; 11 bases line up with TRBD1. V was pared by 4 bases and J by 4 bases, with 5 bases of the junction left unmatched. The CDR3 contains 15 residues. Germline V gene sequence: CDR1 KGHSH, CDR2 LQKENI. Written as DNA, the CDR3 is TGTGCCAGCTCACGCGGGACAGGGGGAGGCACTGAAGCTTTCTTT. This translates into CASSRGTGGGTEAFF.

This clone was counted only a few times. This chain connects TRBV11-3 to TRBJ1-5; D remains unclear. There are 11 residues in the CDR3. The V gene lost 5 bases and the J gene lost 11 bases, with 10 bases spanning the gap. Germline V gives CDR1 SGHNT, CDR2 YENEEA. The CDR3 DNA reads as TGTGCCAGCAGCCTAGGGCGGGCCCAGCATTTT. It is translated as CASSLGRAQHF.

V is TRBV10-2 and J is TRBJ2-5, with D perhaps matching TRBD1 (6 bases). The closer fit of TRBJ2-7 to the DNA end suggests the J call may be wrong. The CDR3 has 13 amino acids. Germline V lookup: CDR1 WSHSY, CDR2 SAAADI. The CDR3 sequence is CASSLTGGYEQYF. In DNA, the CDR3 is TGCGCCAGCAGTCTGACAGGCGGCTACGAGCAGTACTTC.

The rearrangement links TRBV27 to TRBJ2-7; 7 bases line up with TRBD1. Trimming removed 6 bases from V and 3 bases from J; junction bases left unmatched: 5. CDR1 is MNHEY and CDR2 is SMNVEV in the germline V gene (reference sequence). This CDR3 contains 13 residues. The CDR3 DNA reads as TGTGCCAGCAGCCGGGACAGCCGCTACGAGCAGTACTTC. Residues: CASSRDSRYEQYF.

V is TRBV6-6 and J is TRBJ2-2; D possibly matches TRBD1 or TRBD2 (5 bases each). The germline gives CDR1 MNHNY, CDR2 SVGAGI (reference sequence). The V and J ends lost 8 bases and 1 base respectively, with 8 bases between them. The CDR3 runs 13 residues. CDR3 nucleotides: TGTGCCAGCGAGGGGCTGAACACCGGGGAGCTGTTTTTT. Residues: CASEGLNTGELFF.

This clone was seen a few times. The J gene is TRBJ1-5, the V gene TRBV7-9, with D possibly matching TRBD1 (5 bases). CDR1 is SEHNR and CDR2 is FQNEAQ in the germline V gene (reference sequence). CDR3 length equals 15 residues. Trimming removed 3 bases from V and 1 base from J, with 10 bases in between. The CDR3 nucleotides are TGTGCCAGCAGCTTCCACCGGGGGAGCAATCAGCCCCAGCATTTT. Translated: CASSFHRGSNQPQHF.

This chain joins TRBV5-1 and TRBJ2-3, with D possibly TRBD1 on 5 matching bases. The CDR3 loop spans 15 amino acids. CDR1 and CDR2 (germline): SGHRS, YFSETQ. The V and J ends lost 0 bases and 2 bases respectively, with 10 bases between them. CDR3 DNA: TGCGCCAGCAGCTTGGGACAGCCTAACACAGATACGCAGTATTTT. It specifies CASSLGQPNTDTQYF.

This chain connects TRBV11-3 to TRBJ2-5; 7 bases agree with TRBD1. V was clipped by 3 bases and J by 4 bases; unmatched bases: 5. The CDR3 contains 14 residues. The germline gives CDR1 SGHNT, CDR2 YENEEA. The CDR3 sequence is CASSFRQGGETQYF. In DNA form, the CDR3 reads TGTGCCAGCAGCTTTAGACAGGGCGGAGAGACCCAGTACTTC.

The CDR3 loop is CASSLVSNQPQHF. The CDR3 nucleotides read TGTGCCAGCAGCTTGGTGAGCAATCAGCCCCAGCATTTT. The J gene is TRBJ1-5, the V gene TRBV7-8; D remains unclear. V gave up 3 bases and J gave up 1 base, with 4 bases separating them. This CDR3 is 13 amino acids long. Germline V gene sequence: CDR1 SGHVS, CDR2 FQNEAQ.

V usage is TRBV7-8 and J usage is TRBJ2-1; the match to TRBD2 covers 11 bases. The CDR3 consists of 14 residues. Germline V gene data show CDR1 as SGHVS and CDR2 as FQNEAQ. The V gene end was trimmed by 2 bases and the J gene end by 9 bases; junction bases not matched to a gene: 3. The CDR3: CASSLIAGGGEQFF. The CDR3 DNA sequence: TGTGCCAGCAGCTTAATAGCGGGAGGGGGTGAGCAGTTCTTC.

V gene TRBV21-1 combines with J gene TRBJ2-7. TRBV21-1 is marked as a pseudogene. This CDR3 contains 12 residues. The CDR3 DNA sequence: TGTGCCAGCAGCAAAGTGTCGATCGAGCAGTACTTC. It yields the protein CASSKVSIEQYF.

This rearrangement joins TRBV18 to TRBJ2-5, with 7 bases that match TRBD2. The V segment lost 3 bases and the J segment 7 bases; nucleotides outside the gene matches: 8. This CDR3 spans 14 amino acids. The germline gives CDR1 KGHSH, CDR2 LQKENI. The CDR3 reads CASSPSGRGVTQYF. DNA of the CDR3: TGTGCCAGCTCACCCTCGGGGAGGGGAGTGACCCAGTACTTC.

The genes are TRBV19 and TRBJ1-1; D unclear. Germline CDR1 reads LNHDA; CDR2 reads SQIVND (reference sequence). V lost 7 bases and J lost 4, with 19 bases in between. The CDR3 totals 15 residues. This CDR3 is CASTPVGDVGTEAFF. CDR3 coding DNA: TGTGCCAGTACCCCCGTGGGTGACGTTGGCACTGAAGCTTTCTTT.

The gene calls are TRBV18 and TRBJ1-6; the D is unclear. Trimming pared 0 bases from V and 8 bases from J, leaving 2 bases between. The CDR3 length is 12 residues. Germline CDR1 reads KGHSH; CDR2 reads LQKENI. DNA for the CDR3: TGTGCCAGCTCACCACCTGATTCACCCCTCCACTTT. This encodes CASSPPDSPLHF.

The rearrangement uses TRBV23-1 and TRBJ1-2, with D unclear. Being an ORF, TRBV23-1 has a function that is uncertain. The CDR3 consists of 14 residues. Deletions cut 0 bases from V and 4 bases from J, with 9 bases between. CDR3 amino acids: CASSQSAASYGYTF. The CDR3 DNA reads TGCGCCAGCAGTCAATCGGCAGCGAGCTATGGCTACACCTTC.

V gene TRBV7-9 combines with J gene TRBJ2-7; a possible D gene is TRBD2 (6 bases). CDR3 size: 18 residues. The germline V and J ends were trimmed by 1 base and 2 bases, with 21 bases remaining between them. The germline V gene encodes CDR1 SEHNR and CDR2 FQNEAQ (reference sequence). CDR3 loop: CASSLVGSTLAKPYEQYF. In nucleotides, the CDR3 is TGTGCCAGCAGCTTAGTTGGTTCGACACTAGCTAAACCCTACGAGCAGTACTTC.

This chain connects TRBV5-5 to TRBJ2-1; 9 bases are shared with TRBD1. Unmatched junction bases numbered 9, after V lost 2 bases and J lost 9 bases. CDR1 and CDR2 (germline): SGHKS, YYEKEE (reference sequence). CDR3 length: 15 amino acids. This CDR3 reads CASSLAWDRVVEQFF. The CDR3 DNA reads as TGTGCCAGCAGCTTAGCATGGGACAGGGTCGTTGAGCAGTTCTTC.

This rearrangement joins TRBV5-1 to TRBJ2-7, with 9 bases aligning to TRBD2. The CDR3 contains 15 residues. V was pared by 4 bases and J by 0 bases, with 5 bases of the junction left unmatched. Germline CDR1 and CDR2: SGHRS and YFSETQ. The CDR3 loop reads CASSQTSGHSYEQYF. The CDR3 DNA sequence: TGCGCCAGCAGCCAAACTAGCGGGCACTCCTACGAGCAGTACTTC.

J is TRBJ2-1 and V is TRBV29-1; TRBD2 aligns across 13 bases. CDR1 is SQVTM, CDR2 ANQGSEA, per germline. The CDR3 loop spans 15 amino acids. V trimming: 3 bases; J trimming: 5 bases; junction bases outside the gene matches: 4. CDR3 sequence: CSVDRTSGRNNEQFF. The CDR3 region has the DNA TGCAGCGTTGACCGGACTAGCGGGAGAAACAATGAGCAGTTCTTC.

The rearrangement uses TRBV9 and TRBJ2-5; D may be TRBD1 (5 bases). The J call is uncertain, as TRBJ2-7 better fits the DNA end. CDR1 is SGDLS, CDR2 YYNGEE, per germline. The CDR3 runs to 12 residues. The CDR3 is CASSAHGAEQYF. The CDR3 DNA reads TGTGCCAGCAGCGCCCATGGGGCCGAGCAGTACTTC.